These T cell receptor beta chains were read from a single sample in a study of T cell responses to AZD1222 COVID-19 vaccine. The assay was immunoSEQ multiplex PCR, and TCRdb's table has in-frame clones only and misses some. Counted here are some 120,000 clones, around 87% occurring once; the ten biggest clones make up less than 11%. The sequences come from peripheral blood, collected on day 0 of AZD1222 vaccination. The source is an adult in good health. Each CDR3 is given without its conserved first and last residue.

CDR3: ASSQGRGGNTEAF
V: TRBV4-2
J: TRBJ1-1

CDR3: ATNPYDGPLH
V: TRBV6-5
J: TRBJ1-6

CDR3: ASSLFGYGYT
V: TRBV5-1
J: TRBJ1-2

CDR3: ASSLRGGGTHPNYGYT
V: TRBV5-6
J: TRBJ1-2

CDR3: ASTWGMGEAF
V: TRBV12-3/TRBV12-4
J: TRBJ1-1

CDR3: SASGVGAGGYNEQF
V: TRBV20-1
J: TRBJ2-1

CDR3: ASSPTGTSTGELF
V: TRBV10-1
J: TRBJ2-2

CDR3: ASSVMAGGVYGYT
V: TRBV9
J: TRBJ1-2

CDR3: ASSFWTGNYEQY
V: TRBV5-1
J: TRBJ2-7

CDR3: ATSIDRVGPQH
V: TRBV15
J: TRBJ1-5

CDR3: ASSLTSRPYNEQF
V: TRBV7-2
J: TRBJ2-1

CDR3: ASSLLGGNNEKLF
V: TRBV27
J: TRBJ1-4

CDR3: ASSLLTEGTEAF
V: TRBV5-1
J: TRBJ1-1

CDR3: ASSGVAGGPETQY
V: TRBV5-5
J: TRBJ2-5

CDR3: ASSLGLAGGREQF
V: TRBV5-4
J: TRBJ2-1

CDR3: ASSMIQGGPETQY
V: TRBV19
J: TRBJ2-5

CDR3: ASSGTSGRAPRGEQY
V: TRBV3-1/TRBV3-2
J: TRBJ2-7

CDR3: ASSTSTGLTLYNEQF
V: TRBV5-1
J: TRBJ2-1

CDR3: ASSPPDRYSNEQF
V: TRBV18
J: TRBJ2-1

CDR3: ASSLGGTSAEQF
V: TRBV7-6
J: TRBJ2-1

CDR3: ASSYSQGSQPQH
V: TRBV6-5
J: TRBJ1-5

CDR3: ASSHRGQGNGYEQY
V: TRBV4-1
J: TRBJ2-7

CDR3: ASSQTGSYNSPLH
V: TRBV14
J: TRBJ1-6

CDR3: ASSPGQLANTGELF
V: TRBV18
J: TRBJ2-2

CDR3: ASSLIGLNTEAF
V: TRBV7-3
J: TRBJ1-1

CDR3: ASTKTSGSRRY
V: TRBV28
J: TRBJ2-7

CDR3: ASSIGLAADEQF
V: TRBV7-2
J: TRBJ2-1

CDR3: ASSAHKNTGELF
V: TRBV7-8
J: TRBJ2-2

CDR3: ASSPPGLRGYT
V: TRBV12-3/TRBV12-4
J: TRBJ1-2

CDR3: ASSYPSNRAITDTQY
V: TRBV6-2/TRBV6-3
J: TRBJ2-3

CDR3: ATSRARDRGTDTQY
V: TRBV15
J: TRBJ2-3

CDR3: SVEGKGSGSSYNEQF
V: TRBV29-1
J: TRBJ2-1

CDR3: ASSPGGLRTEAF
V: TRBV5-1
J: TRBJ1-1

CDR3: ASSLGTEAF
V: TRBV28
J: TRBJ1-1

CDR3: ASSRTGPYGYT
V: TRBV27
J: TRBJ1-2

CDR3: ASSPAVTPYEQY
V: TRBV27
J: TRBJ2-7

CDR3: ASSLGGSRDFGWWETQY
V: TRBV7-6
J: TRBJ2-5

CDR3: ASSFGVGGNELF
V: TRBV27
J: TRBJ2-1

CDR3: ATSRTLGTGPNQPQH
V: TRBV15
J: TRBJ1-5

CDR3: ASSRVVLAGVETQY
V: TRBV7-8
J: TRBJ2-5

CDR3: ASGHARGYT
V: TRBV19
J: TRBJ1-2

CDR3: ATSGRPAYNEQF
V: TRBV24-1
J: TRBJ2-1

CDR3: ASSLGTGLITYEQY
V: TRBV7-9
J: TRBJ2-7

CDR3: ASSSTWDRTLTEAF
V: TRBV11-3
J: TRBJ1-1

CDR3: SVGKEYNEQF
V: TRBV29-1
J: TRBJ2-1

CDR3: ASSRQGNTGELF
V: TRBV18
J: TRBJ2-2

CDR3: ASIPDRGPYEQY
V: TRBV28
J: TRBJ2-7

CDR3: ASSLLSYEQY
V: TRBV12-3/TRBV12-4
J: TRBJ2-7

CDR3: ARNEGRQSYGYT
V: TRBV25-1
J: TRBJ1-2

CDR3: ASSPPLRDRQF
V: TRBV28
J: TRBJ2-1

CDR3: ASSETSGNYEQY
V: TRBV2
J: TRBJ2-7

CDR3: ASSTGSNQPQH
V: TRBV5-6
J: TRBJ1-5

CDR3: ASSLGTMLTNAAS
V: TRBV5-1
J: TRBJ2-7

CDR3: ASSAVTGRYEQY
V: TRBV19
J: TRBJ2-7

CDR3: ASSHEAERNTIY
V: TRBV18
J: TRBJ1-3